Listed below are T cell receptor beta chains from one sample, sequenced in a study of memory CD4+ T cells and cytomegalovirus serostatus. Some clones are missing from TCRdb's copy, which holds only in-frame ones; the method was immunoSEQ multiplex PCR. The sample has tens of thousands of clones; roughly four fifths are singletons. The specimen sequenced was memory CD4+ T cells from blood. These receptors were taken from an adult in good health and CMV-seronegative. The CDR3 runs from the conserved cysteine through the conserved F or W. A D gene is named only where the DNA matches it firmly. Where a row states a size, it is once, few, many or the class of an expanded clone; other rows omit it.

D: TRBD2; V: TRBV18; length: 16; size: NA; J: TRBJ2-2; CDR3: CASSLTGLAGAGELFF; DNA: TGTGCCAGCTCACTAACGGGACTAGCGGGAGCCGGGGAGCTGTTTTTT
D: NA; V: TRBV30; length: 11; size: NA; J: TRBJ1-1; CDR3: CAWRGQSKAFF; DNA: TGTGCCTGGAGAGGGCAGTCAAAAGCTTTCTTT
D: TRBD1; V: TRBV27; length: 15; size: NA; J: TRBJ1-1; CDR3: CASRKQGEGGTEAFF; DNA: TGTGCCAGCAGGAAACAGGGGGAAGGCGGCACTGAAGCTTTCTTT
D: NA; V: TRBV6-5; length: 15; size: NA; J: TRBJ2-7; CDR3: CASSYSDRRSYEQYF; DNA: TGTGCCAGCAGTTACTCTGACAGGAGATCATACGAGCAGTACTTC
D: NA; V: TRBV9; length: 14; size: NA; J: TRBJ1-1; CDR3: CASSPNVGDTEAFF; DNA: TGTGCCAGCAGTCCAAACGTGGGGGACACTGAAGCTTTCTTT
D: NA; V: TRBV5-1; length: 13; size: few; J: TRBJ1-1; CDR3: CASSPQTSLKAFF; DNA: TGCGCCAGCAGCCCTCAGACGTCACTGAAAGCTTTCTTT
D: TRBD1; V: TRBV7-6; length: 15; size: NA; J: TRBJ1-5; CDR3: CASSLATGLNQPQHF; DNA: TGTGCCAGCAGCTTAGCGACAGGGTTGAATCAGCCCCAGCATTTT
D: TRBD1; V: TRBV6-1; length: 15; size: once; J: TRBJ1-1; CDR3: CASNVQGVKNTEAFF; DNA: TGTGCCAGCAATGTACAGGGGGTTAAGAACACTGAAGCTTTCTTT
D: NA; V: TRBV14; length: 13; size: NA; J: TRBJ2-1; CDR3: CASSKSGPNKQFF; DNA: TGTGCCAGCAGCAAAAGTGGACCAAACAAGCAGTTCTTC
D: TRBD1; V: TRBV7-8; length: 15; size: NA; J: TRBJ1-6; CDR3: CASSSSGTDNSPLHF; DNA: TGTGCCAGCAGCTCATCCGGGACAGATAATTCACCCCTCCACTTT
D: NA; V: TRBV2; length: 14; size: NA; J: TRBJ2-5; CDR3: CASSERLGKETQYF; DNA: TGTGCCAGCAGTGAAAGGTTGGGGAAAGAGACCCAGTACTTC
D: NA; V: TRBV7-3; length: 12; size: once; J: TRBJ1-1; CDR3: CASRGGNTEAFF; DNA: TGTGCCAGCAGAGGGGGGAACACTGAAGCTTTCTTT
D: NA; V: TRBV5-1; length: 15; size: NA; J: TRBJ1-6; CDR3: CASSLDGPGNSPLHF; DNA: TGCGCCAGCAGCCTGGACGGGCCGGGGAATTCACCCCTCCACTTT
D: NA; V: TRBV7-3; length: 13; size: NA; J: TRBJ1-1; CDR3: CASSSGGGTEAFF; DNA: TGTGCCAGCAGCTCCGGGGGAGGGACTGAAGCTTTCTTT
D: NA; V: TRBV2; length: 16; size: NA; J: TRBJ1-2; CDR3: CASSEGSGGIGYGYTF; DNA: TGTGCCAGCAGTGAAGGTTCGGGGGGCATAGGCTATGGCTACACCTTC
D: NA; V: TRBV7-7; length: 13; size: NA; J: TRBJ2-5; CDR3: CASSPRDQETQYF; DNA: TGTGCTAGCAGCCCACGGGACCAAGAGACCCAGTACTTC
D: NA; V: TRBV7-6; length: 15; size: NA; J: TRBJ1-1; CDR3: CASSLLLGRDTEAFF; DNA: TGTGCCAGCAGCTTACTTTTAGGCAGAGACACTGAAGCTTTCTTT
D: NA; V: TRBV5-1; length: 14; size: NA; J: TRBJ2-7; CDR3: CASSPRPESYEQYF; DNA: TGCGCCAGCAGCCCACGGCCGGAATCCTACGAGCAGTACTTC
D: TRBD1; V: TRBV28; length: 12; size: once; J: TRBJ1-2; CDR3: CASSPYRGGYTF; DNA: TGTGCCAGCAGTCCGTACAGGGGCGGCTACACCTTC
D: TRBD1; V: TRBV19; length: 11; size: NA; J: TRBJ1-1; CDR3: CASQGAWGAFF; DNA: TGTGCCAGCCAGGGGGCATGGGGGGCTTTCTTT
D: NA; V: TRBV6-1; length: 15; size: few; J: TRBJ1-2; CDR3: CASSEWLGSRYGYTF; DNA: TGTGCCAGCAGTGAATGGCTGGGAAGTCGATATGGCTACACCTTC